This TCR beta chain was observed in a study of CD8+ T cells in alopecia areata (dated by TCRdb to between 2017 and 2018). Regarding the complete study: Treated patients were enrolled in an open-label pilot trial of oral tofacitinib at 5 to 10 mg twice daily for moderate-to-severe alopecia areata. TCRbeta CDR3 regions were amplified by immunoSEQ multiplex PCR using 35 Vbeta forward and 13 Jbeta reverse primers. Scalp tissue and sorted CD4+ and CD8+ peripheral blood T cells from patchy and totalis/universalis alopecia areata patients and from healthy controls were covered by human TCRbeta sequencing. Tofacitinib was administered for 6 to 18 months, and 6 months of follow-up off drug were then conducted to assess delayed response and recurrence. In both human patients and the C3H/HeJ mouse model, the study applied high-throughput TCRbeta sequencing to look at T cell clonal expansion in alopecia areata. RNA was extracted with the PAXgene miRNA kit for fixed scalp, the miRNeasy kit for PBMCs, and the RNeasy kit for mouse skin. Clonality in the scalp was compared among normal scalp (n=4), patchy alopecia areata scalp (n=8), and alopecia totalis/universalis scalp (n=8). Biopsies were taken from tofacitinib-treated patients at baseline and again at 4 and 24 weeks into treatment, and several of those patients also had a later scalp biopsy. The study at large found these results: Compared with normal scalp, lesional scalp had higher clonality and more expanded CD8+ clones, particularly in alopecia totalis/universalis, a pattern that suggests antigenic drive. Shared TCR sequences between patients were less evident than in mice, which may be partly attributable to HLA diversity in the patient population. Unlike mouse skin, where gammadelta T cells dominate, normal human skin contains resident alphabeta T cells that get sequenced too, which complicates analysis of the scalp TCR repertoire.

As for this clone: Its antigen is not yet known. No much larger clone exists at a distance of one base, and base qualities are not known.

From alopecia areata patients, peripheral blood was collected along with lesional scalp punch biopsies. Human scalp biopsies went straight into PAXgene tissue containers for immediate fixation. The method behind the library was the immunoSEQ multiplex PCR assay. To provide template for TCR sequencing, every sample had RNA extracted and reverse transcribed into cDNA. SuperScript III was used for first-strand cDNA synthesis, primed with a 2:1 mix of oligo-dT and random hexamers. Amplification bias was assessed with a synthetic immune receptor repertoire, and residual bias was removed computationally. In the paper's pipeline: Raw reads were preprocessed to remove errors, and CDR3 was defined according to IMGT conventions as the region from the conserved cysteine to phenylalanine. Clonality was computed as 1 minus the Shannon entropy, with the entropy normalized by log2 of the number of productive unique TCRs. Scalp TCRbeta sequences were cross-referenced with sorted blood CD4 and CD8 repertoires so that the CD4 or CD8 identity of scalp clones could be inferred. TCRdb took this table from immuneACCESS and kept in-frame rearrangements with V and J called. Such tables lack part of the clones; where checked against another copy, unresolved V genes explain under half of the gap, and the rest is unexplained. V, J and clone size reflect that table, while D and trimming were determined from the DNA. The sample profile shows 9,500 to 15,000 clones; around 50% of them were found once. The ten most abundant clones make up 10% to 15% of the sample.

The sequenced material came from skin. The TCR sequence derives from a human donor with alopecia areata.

The CDR3 protein sequence reads: CASSLGWGQGDSGANVLTF. The DNA sequence reads TGTGCCAGCAGCTTGGGTTGGGGACAGGGGGACTCTGGGGCCAACGTCCTGACTTTC. This sequence uses TRBV5-4 and TRBJ2-6, and TRBD1 aligns with 11 junction nucleotides. V trim: 0 bases; J trim: 0 bases; unmatched bases: 5. The CDR3 starts with the cysteine, ends with the phenylalanine, and has 19 residues. Only CDR3 DNA is held: 57 bases, read in frame from base 1. CDR1 is given as SGHNT and CDR2 as YYREEE, both from the germline V gene (reference sequence).